Listed below are T cell receptor beta chains from one sample, sequenced in a study of blood T cell repertoires in COVID-19. Only in-frame clones appear in the TCRdb table, and some are missing; sequencing was by immunoSEQ multiplex PCR. This sample yields 300,000 to 450,000 clones, of which roughly 85% are seen a single time; 3% to 4% belongs to the top ten. What was sequenced was peripheral blood. The source of these receptors is a young woman with acute or convalescent COVID-19. The CDR3 runs from the conserved cysteine through the conserved F or W. D genes are given only for firm matches. Clone size is shown for a subset of rows, as once, few, many or a class of expanded clone.

v_gene	j_gene	d_gene	abundance	CDR3nt	CDR3aa
TRBV11-2	TRBJ1-3	-	-	TGTGCCAGCCGTTTGGGGGGAATAGGAAACACCATATATTTT	CASRLGGIGNTIYF
TRBV3-1/TRBV3-2	TRBJ1-2	-	-	TGTGCCAGCAGCCAAGAGGACATCTATGGCTACACCTTC	CASSQEDIYGYTF
TRBV21-1	TRBJ2-5	-	-	TGTGCCAGCAGCAAAGTGCTTCCTAGCGGGAGCAACGAGACCCAGTACTTC	CASSKVLPSGSNETQYF
TRBV7-3	TRBJ2-5	TRBD1	-	TGTGCCAGCAGCTTAGACAGGGTTCCCCACCAGGAGACCCAGTACTTC	CASSLDRVPHQETQYF
TRBV7-3	TRBJ2-5	TRBD1	once	TGTGCCAGCAGCTTAAACGCCGGGGACAGACAAGAGACCCAGTACTTC	CASSLNAGDRQETQYF
TRBV30	TRBJ2-1	TRBD1	once	TGTGCCTTCCAACGGGACAGGGGGGACAATGAGCAGTTCTTC	CAFQRDRGDNEQFF
TRBV5-6	TRBJ1-1	-	-	TGTGCCAGCAGCTTGGGTAACGGGAACACTGAAGCTTTCTTT	CASSLGNGNTEAFF
TRBV9	TRBJ2-1	TRBD1	-	TGTGCCAGCAGCGTAGCTAGTTCTTGGACAGGGGTATTTGAGCAGTTCTTC	CASSVASSWTGVFEQFF
TRBV6-5	TRBJ2-1	-	-	TGTGCCAGCAGTACACGGAGGAATGAGCAGTTCTTC	CASSTRRNEQFF
TRBV28	TRBJ2-7	-	-	TGTGCCAGCAGTCCATCGAACTTCGAGCAGTACTTC	CASSPSNFEQYF
TRBV7-7	TRBJ2-2	TRBD2	-	TGTGCCAGCAGCCGTACTAGCGGGAACACCGGGGAGCTGTTTTTT	CASSRTSGNTGELFF
TRBV6-1	TRBJ1-2	TRBD1	-	TGTGCCAGCACCAACGCGATGGACAGGGAAGGCTACACCTTC	CASTNAMDREGYTF
TRBV21-1	TRBJ2-7	-	-	TGTGCCAGCAGCACTCTCTACGAGCAGTACTTC	CASSTLYEQYF
TRBV5-1	TRBJ2-1	TRBD2	-	TGCGCCAGCAGCTTACTAGCGGGGGGAAATGAGCAGTTCTTC	CASSLLAGGNEQFF
TRBV4-2	TRBJ1-5	-	-	TGTGCCAGCAGCCAAGAGCAGGGTAGCAATCAGCCCCAGCATTTT	CASSQEQGSNQPQHF
TRBV19	TRBJ2-5	-	-	TGTGCCAGTAGCCTTAGGGACTTCCAAGAGACCCAGTACTTC	CASSLRDFQETQYF
TRBV24-1	TRBJ1-5	-	-	TGTGCCACCAGTGATTTGCTCGGGGGGCCCCAGCATTTT	CATSDLLGGPQHF
TRBV24-1	TRBJ1-2	TRBD1	-	TGTGCCACCAGTGATCCGGGACAGTCCTATGGCTACACCTTC	CATSDPGQSYGYTF
TRBV2	TRBJ1-1	TRBD1	few	TGTGCCAGCAGTGACCGGGACAGGATATCTGAAGCTTTCTTT	CASSDRDRISEAFF
TRBV7-2	TRBJ1-6	-	-	TGTGCCAGCAGCTTAAAGGCGGGTTATAATTCACCCCTCCACTTT	CASSLKAGYNSPLHF
TRBV5-1	TRBJ2-7	TRBD2	-	TGCGCCAGCAGCTTGGCCCTAGCGGAGAGCTCCGAGCAGTACTTC	CASSLALAESSEQYF
TRBV5-1	TRBJ1-2	TRBD1	-	TGCGCCAGCAGCCAGGGGGACTATGGCTACACCTTC	CASSQGDYGYTF
TRBV15	TRBJ2-7	-	-	TGTGCCACCAGCAGGGGACTTGGCTCCTACGAGCAGTACTTC	CATSRGLGSYEQYF
TRBV2	TRBJ1-4	-	once	TGTGCCAGCACGCCGCAGACTAAGGGCGAAAAACTGTTTTTT	CASTPQTKGEKLFF
TRBV28	TRBJ2-7	-	once	TGTGCCAGCGTAGATCTACCTTACGAGCAGTACTTC	CASVDLPYEQYF
TRBV10-2	TRBJ2-7	-	-	TGCGCCAGCAGTGAGTCGAGGGTCTCCGAGCAGTACTTC	CASSESRVSEQYF
TRBV3-1/TRBV3-2	TRBJ2-1	-	-	TGTGCCAGCAGCCAAGGAGCCGGGGAACCCTACAATGAGCAGTTCTTC	CASSQGAGEPYNEQFF
TRBV15	TRBJ2-5	-	few	TGTGCCACCAGCAGAGCCCGCAGGGAGACCCAGTACTTC	CATSRARRETQYF
TRBV5-1	TRBJ2-3	TRBD1	-	TGCGCCAGCAGCTTGATGGACAGGGGGCCTAACAGGGCAGATACGCAGTATTTT	CASSLMDRGPNRADTQYF
TRBV27	TRBJ1-6	-	-	TGTGCCAGCAGTCCCGGTGGGGGCAGGAATTCACCCCTCCACTTT	CASSPGGGRNSPLHF
TRBV4-1	TRBJ2-7	TRBD1	-	TGCGCCAGCAGCCATAACAGGGGTTCCTACGAGCAGTACTTC	CASSHNRGSYEQYF
TRBV7-2	TRBJ1-1	TRBD1	-	TGTGCCAGCAGCATCGGACAGGGTGAAGCTTTCTTT	CASSIGQGEAFF
TRBV6-6	TRBJ1-2	TRBD1	-	TGTGCCAGCACCGCCGAGGACAGGGAAGGCTACACCTTC	CASTAEDREGYTF
TRBV19	TRBJ1-1	TRBD1	few	TGTGCCAGTCGGGACAGGGGGTTCGATGAAGCTTTCTTT	CASRDRGFDEAFF
TRBV29-1	TRBJ2-3	-	-	TGCAGCTCTCGACTAGGCGGCACAGATACGCAGTATTTT	CSSRLGGTDTQYF
TRBV6-6	TRBJ1-2	-	-	TGTGCCAGCACCGACGGGGGATTTAATGGCTACACCTTC	CASTDGGFNGYTF
TRBV23-1	TRBJ1-2	-	-	TGCGCCAGCTCCAACGTGAGACGGATCCACGGGTTCCGTGGCTACACCTTC	CASSNVRRIHGFRGYTF
TRBV2	TRBJ2-2	-	-	TGTGCCAGCAGCCCCTTCGACAGGCTAGGCACCGGGGAGCTGTTTTTT	CASSPFDRLGTGELFF
TRBV11-2	TRBJ2-7	-	-	TGTGCCAGCAGCTTAGCGGCGGGAACCTACGAGCAGTACTTC	CASSLAAGTYEQYF
TRBV10-2	TRBJ2-1	-	-	TGCGCCAGCGCAACTAACCTCTACAATGAGCAGTTCTTC	CASATNLYNEQFF
TRBV7-3	TRBJ2-3	TRBD2	-	TGTGCCAGCAGCTCTAGCGGGAGAGGGACAGATACGCAGTATTTT	CASSSSGRGTDTQYF
TRBV5-6	TRBJ1-4	-	-	TGTGCCAGCACCGCCCCGGTCCATAATGAAAAACTGTTTTTT	CASTAPVHNEKLFF
TRBV19	TRBJ2-7	TRBD2	-	TGTGCCAGTAGTATAGGGGCGGGAGCAACTTACGAGCAGTACTTC	CASSIGAGATYEQYF
TRBV28	TRBJ1-5	-	-	TGTGCCAGCTACCCTCAATCATCAGCGGCCCAGCATTTT	CASYPQSSAAQHF
TRBV28	TRBJ2-7	-	-	TGTGCCAGCAGTGCTCTTACACGGGGAACTATGAGCTCCTACGAGCAGTACTTC	CASSALTRGTMSSYEQYF
TRBV9	TRBJ1-1	-	-	TGTGCCAGCTCCCGGGAAATGAACACTGAAGCTTTCTTT	CASSREMNTEAFF
TRBV29-1	TRBJ2-1	TRBD1	once	TGCAGCGCCGAGACAGGGGGCAATGAGCAGTTCTTC	CSAETGGNEQFF
TRBV30	TRBJ1-3	-	-	TGTGCCTGGAGTGTACAATCTGGAAACACCATATATTTT	CAWSVQSGNTIYF